The 22 T cell receptor beta chains reported below all come from one sample, sequenced in a study of early T cells in non-severe SARS-CoV-2 infection. Each CDR3 protein is one row after TCRdb ran MiXCR on the 5' RACE reads. The sample includes 100,000 to 150,000 distinct CDR3 sequences, approximately 15% of them seen just once. The sequencing sample was made of whole blood. These receptors originate from an adult who was a healthcare worker with PCR-confirmed SARS-CoV-2 infection or an uninfected control (not recorded which).

The chain joins TRBV7-7 to TRBJ1-1; D uncertain. Germline values: CDR1 SSHAT, CDR2 FNYEAQ (reference sequence). Trimming removed 4 bases from V and 6 bases from J, with 21 bases in between. The CDR3 has 16 amino acids. The CDR3 spells CASSSRPKGDWAEAFF. CDR3 nucleotides: TGTGCCAGCAGCTCCAGACCCAAGGGTGATTGGGCTGAAGCTTTCTTT.

This clonotype has just a few counts. Here the CDR3 reads CASHSGPVEKLFF. In nucleotides, the CDR3 is TGTGCCAGTCATTCCGGACCCGTCGAAAAACTGTTTTTT. The chain has TRBV19 and TRBJ1-4; D uncertain. Germline values: CDR1 LNHDA, CDR2 SQIVND (reference sequence). The CDR3 runs 13 residues. Trimming took 8 bases from V and 8 from J, leaving 15 bases between them.

The chain carries TRBV24-1 and TRBJ2-3, with 9 bases matching TRBD2. The length of the CDR3 is 15 residues. Germline CDR1 and CDR2: KGHDR and SFDVKD. V trimming: 4 bases; J trimming: 5 bases; junction bases outside the gene matches: 6. The CDR3 DNA reads TGTGCCACCAGTGACTCTAGCGGGGATGTAGATACGCAGTATTTT. The encoded protein is CATSDSSGDVDTQYF.

This clonotype was found many times. This chain joins TRBV14 and TRBJ2-1; D is ambiguous. Germline V gene data show CDR1 as SGHDN and CDR2 as FVKESK. V was shortened by 0 bases and J by 0 bases, with 3 bases between the two germline ends. The CDR3 is 14 residues long. CDR3 protein: CASSQEVSYNEQFF. CDR3 nucleotide sequence: TGTGCCAGCAGCCAAGAAGTCTCCTACAATGAGCAGTTCTTC.

The V call is TRBV6-7, the J call TRBJ2-7; TRBD2 agrees at 10 bases. TRBV6-7 belongs to the ORF category, with a function that is uncertain. Trimming cost V 4 bases and J 1 base; bases outside gene matches: 4. The CDR3 length is 15 residues. CDR3 bases: TGTGCCAGCAGTTCCGGGACTAGCGAGTCCTACGAGCAGTACTTC. This gives the protein CASSSGTSESYEQYF.

This clonotype was seen more than once but under ten times. This chain connects TRBV12-3 or TRBV12-4 to TRBJ2-3; the D is unclear. The CDR3 is made up of 10 amino acids. The V end was cut by 5 bases, the J end by 6 bases, with 3 bases between. Written as DNA, the CDR3 is TGTGCCAGCAGTCGGGATACGCAGTATTTT. Translating it yields CASSRDTQYF.

The rearrangement uses TRBV20-1 and TRBJ1-5; D is perhaps TRBD1 (5 bases). V was clipped by 6 bases and J by 0 bases, with 9 bases between them. This CDR3 comprises 13 residues. The germline V gene has CDR1 DFQATT and CDR2 SNEGSKA (reference sequence). CDR3 sequence reads: CSARDVSNQPQHF. Written as DNA, the CDR3 is TGCAGTGCACGGGACGTTAGCAATCAGCCCCAGCATTTT.

In its sample, this clonotype was seen many times. The V gene is TRBV7-2, the J gene TRBJ1-1; 8 positions agree with TRBD1. The junction had 5 bases not matched to a gene; V was cut back by 6 bases and J by 11 bases. Germline V gene sequence: CDR1 SGHTA, CDR2 FQGNSA. The CDR3 totals 11 residues. CDR3 sequence reads: CASRWTGKAFF. CDR3 in DNA: TGTGCCAGCAGATGGACAGGGAAGGCTTTCTTT.

This clonotype was picked up many times. This rearrangement joins TRBV7-8 to TRBJ2-1, with D perhaps matching TRBD2 (7 bases). Germline V gene sequence: CDR1 SGHVS, CDR2 FQNEAQ. The CDR3 is 16 residues long. V was trimmed by 1 base and J by 4 bases, leaving 14 bases between them. As DNA, the CDR3 is TGTGCCAGCAGCTTAGTCGTCGGGGGGCGGTACAATGAGCAGTTCTTC. This codes for CASSLVVGGRYNEQFF.

This clonotype was seen ten or more times. This rearrangement joins TRBV7-3 to TRBJ2-1, with D possibly TRBD1 on 5 matching bases. The V end was cut by 3 bases, the J end by 7 bases, with 10 bases between. CDR3 length: 13 amino acids. Germline CDR1 is SGHTA and CDR2 is FQGTGA. Here the CDR3 reads CASSFGQWNEQFF. The CDR3 DNA reads TGTGCCAGCAGCTTTGGACAATGGAATGAGCAGTTCTTC. Variable domain in full (rest from reference TRBV7-3 and TRBJ2-1): GAGVSQTPSNKVTEKGKYVELRCDPISGHTALYWYRQSLGQGPEFLIYFQGTGAADDSGLPNDRFFAVRPEGSVSTLKIQRTERGDSAVYLCASSFGQWNEQFFGPGTRLTVL.

This clonotype was observed many times. The V call is TRBV20-1, the J call TRBJ1-2; 11 positions match TRBD1. Trimming removed 5 bases from V and 3 bases from J; junction bases left unmatched: 8. The CDR3 extends over 15 amino acids. Germline values: CDR1 DFQATT, CDR2 SNEGSKA (reference sequence). This chain's CDR3 is CSAARDRGRHYGYTF. CDR3 nucleotide sequence: TGCAGTGCTGCTCGGGACAGGGGGAGACACTATGGCTACACCTTC.

J is TRBJ2-3 and V is TRBV7-9, with 15 bases lining up with TRBD2. CDR1 and CDR2 from the germline V gene are SEHNR and FQNEAQ (reference sequence). The CDR3 has 17 amino acids. J lost 2 bases, V lost 5 bases, and 5 bases had no gene match. The CDR3 DNA is TGTGCCAGCAGCCCCGGGACTAGCGGGGGGCACACAGATACGCAGTATTTT. Translation gives CASSPGTSGGHTDTQYF.

This chain uses TRBV11-2 with TRBJ1-3; D gene unclear. CDR1 SGHAT and CDR2 FQNNGV come from the germline V gene. This CDR3 contains 14 residues. V lost 0 bases, J lost 3 bases, and 6 bases lay in between. The CDR3 reads CASSLEGGGNTIYF. CDR3 DNA: TGTGCCAGCAGCTTAGAAGGCGGTGGAAACACCATATATTTT. The full variable domain, completed using reference TRBV11-2 and TRBJ1-3, is EAGVAQSPRYKIIEKRQSVAFWCNPISGHATLYWYQQILGQGPKLLIQFQNNGVVDDSQLPKDRFSAERLKGVDSTLKIQPAKLEDSAVYLCASSLEGGGNTIYFGEGSWLTVV.

This clonotype was detected ten times or more. This chain connects TRBV18 to TRBJ1-1; a weak D match, TRBD1 (5 bases). The V gene lost 4 bases and the J gene lost 2 bases, with 17 bases spanning the gap. Germline CDR1 reads KGHSH; CDR2 reads LQKENI. This CDR3 is built from 16 residues. The CDR3 is CASSLTRGERNTEAFF. The CDR3 DNA follows: TGTGCCAGCTCACTTACCCGGGGGGAGAGAAACACTGAAGCTTTCTTT.

This clonotype has just a few counts. The V and J genes are TRBV29-1 and TRBJ2-1, with 11 bases that match TRBD1. V dropped 7 bases and J dropped 5; count of bases not matched to a gene: 7. The CDR3 has 14 residues. Germline-derived CDR1 and CDR2 are SQVTM and ANQGSEA. CDR3 amino acids: CSAGQGADNNEQFF. The CDR3 coding sequence is TGCAGCGCAGGACAGGGGGCGGATAACAATGAGCAGTTCTTC.

CDR3 nucleotides: TGTGCCAGCAGCCAATTCGTCGGGGAGGCTGAAGCTTTCTTT. It is translated as CASSQFVGEAEAFF. The chain recombines TRBV3-1 with TRBJ1-1, with no clear D. V shed 2 bases and J shed 6 bases, with 13 bases lying between them. CDR1 is LGHDT, CDR2 YNNKEL, per germline (reference sequence). The CDR3 totals 14 residues.

CDR3 sequence reads: CASSRSGGDTDTQYF. Written as DNA, the CDR3 is TGTGCCAGCAGCCGTAGCGGGGGAGACACAGATACGCAGTATTTT. The rearrangement links TRBV7-9 to TRBJ2-3; 9 positions match TRBD2. The CDR3 is made up of 15 amino acids. V shed 5 bases and J 2 bases; nucleotides not matched to a gene: 5. CDR1 SEHNR and CDR2 FQNEAQ come from the germline V gene (reference sequence).

This clonotype appeared many times. This chain links TRBV4-1 with TRBJ1-4; D unclear. CDR1 MGHRA and CDR2 YSYEKL come from the germline V gene. V was shortened by 4 bases and J by 7 bases, with 13 bases between the two germline ends. The CDR3 has 14 amino acids. The CDR3 loop is CASSPSRRGEKLFF. The CDR3 DNA sequence: TGCGCCAGCAGCCCTTCCCGTCGGGGTGAAAAACTGTTTTTT.

This clonotype was detected ten times or more. The chain uses TRBV4-1 and TRBJ2-1; possible D gene TRBD1, 5 bases. V lost 4 bases and J 4 bases, leaving 14 bases between the germline ends. Looked up from germline, CDR1 is MGHRA and CDR2 is YSYEKL. The CDR3 has 15 residues. DNA for the CDR3: TGCGCCAGCAGCCCCCGACAGACCCTATACAATGAGCAGTTCTTC. Protein product: CASSPRQTLYNEQFF.

V is TRBV4-1 and J is TRBJ1-1, with D unclear. Trimming shortened V by 3 bases and J by 4 bases, and 18 bases separated the two germline ends. This CDR3 spans 16 amino acids. CDR1 and CDR2 (germline): MGHRA, YSYEKL. CDR3 nucleotide sequence: TGCGCCAGCAGCCACGGGCTCTTGGGCGTAGGCACTGAAGCTTTCTTT. Protein: CASSHGLLGVGTEAFF.

This clonotype was picked up a small number of times. V gene TRBV5-1 combines with J gene TRBJ1-2; D possibly corresponds to TRBD1 (5 bases). This CDR3 spans 14 amino acids. CDR1 is SGHRS and CDR2 is YFSETQ in the germline V gene. The V end lost 5 bases, the J end lost 2 bases, and 13 bases lay between the germline ends. The CDR3 loop is CASSSEGLNYGYTF. CDR3 DNA: TGCGCCAGCAGTAGCGAGGGGCTAAACTATGGCTACACCTTC.

This clonotype was detected a few times. The rearrangement joins TRBV12-3 or TRBV12-4 to TRBJ1-5; D gene uncertain. Trimming shortened V by 2 bases and J by 5 bases, and 7 bases separated the two germline ends. The length of the CDR3 is 13 residues. The DNA for the CDR3 is TGTGCCAGCAGTTTAATATCTGATCAGCCCCAGCATTTT. Amino acid sequence: CASSLISDQPQHF.